This passage covers 32 T cell receptor beta chains from one sample sequenced in a study of neurological immune-mediated disorders. MiXCR, run by TCRdb on the 5' RACE reads, gives a single entry per CDR3 protein. The table includes 85,000 to 110,000 distinct CDR3 sequences, 10% to 12% detected once. Specified time point: longitudinal time-point 3. Sequenced input: PBMCs. These receptors all come from a female donor with HTLV-1-associated myelopathy (HAM/TSP).

This clonotype was recorded a few times. This rearrangement joins TRBV27 to TRBJ2-7; 8 bases fit TRBD1. The J segment lost 3 bases and the V segment lost 3 bases, leaving 4 bases of the junction unmatched. Germline V gene sequence: CDR1 MNHEY, CDR2 SMNVEV (reference sequence). This CDR3 is built from 14 residues. The CDR3 reads CASSLRGQGYEQYF. In nucleotides, the CDR3 is TGTGCCAGCAGTTTGAGAGGACAGGGCTACGAGCAGTACTTC.

The J gene is TRBJ2-2, the V gene TRBV5-1; possibly TRBD1 or TRBD2 for D (5 bases each). The V end was cut by 4 bases, the J end by 3 bases, with 13 bases between. CDR3 length equals 15 residues. CDR1 and CDR2 from the germline V gene are SGHRS and YFSETQ. The CDR3 bases are TGCGCCAGCAGCCTCCAGGGAGCGGACACCGGGGAGCTGTTTTTT. Its translation is CASSLQGADTGELFF.

A word on this clonotype: Possible read error: a much larger clone is one base away. This chain connects TRBV20-1 to TRBJ2-3; D uncertain. The CDR3 loop spans 13 amino acids. Germline loops: CDR1 DFQATT, CDR2 SNEGSKA (reference sequence). The CDR3 DNA follows: TGCAGTGCTTATCACTTATTCACATATACGCAGTATTTT. This codes for CSAYHLFTYTQYF.

Ten or more counts support this clonotype. A read error may account for a junction end that differs from germline. This rearrangement joins TRBV15 to TRBJ2-5; perhaps TRBD1 as D (7 bases). Germline CDR1 reads LNHNV; CDR2 reads YYDKDF (reference sequence). The CDR3 extends over 16 amino acids. This chain's CDR3 is CATSRRRQGGQETQYF. For the CDR3, the DNA is TGTGCTACCAGCAGGCGTAGACAGGGAGGCCAAGAGACCCAGTACTTC.

This clonotype turned up a few times. The V gene is TRBV5-1, the J gene TRBJ2-7; 8 bases agree with TRBD2. Germline CDR1 SGHRS, CDR2 YFSETQ. V lost 1 base and J lost 1; bases outside the gene matches: 4. CDR3 length: 15 residues. This CDR3 reads CASSLSGGYSYEQYF. CDR3 nucleotides: TGCGCCAGCAGCTTGAGCGGGGGCTATTCCTACGAGCAGTACTTC.

This clonotype was picked up many times. The chain joins TRBV6-5 to TRBJ1-1, with 8 positions matching TRBD1. The germline V gene encodes CDR1 MNHEY and CDR2 SVGAGI. J was trimmed by 3 bases and V by 6 bases; bases with no gene match: 9. The CDR3 has 15 residues. The CDR3 sequence: CASSPIDRGDTEAFF. The CDR3 region has the DNA TGTGCCAGCAGCCCCATAGACAGGGGAGACACTGAAGCTTTCTTT.

This clonotype was counted at least ten times. Compared with germline, one end of the junction differs, possibly owing to a read error. This chain connects TRBV6-2 or TRBV6-3 to TRBJ2-7; 8 bases map to TRBD1. The germline CDR1 and CDR2 sequences are MNHEY and SVGEGT. This CDR3 comprises 12 residues. In DNA, the CDR3 is TGCGCCAGCAGCTGGACAGGGTACGAGCAGTACTTC. Translation gives CASSWTGYEQYF.

This clonotype came up many times. The V and J genes are TRBV20-1 and TRBJ1-1; D is unclear. The CDR3 covers 15 residues. Trimming removed 0 bases at V and 3 bases at J, with 14 bases between. Germline CDR1 reads DFQATT; CDR2 reads SNEGSKA (reference sequence). The chain's CDR3 is CSARDPRDDHTEAFF. The DNA of the CDR3 is TGCAGTGCTAGAGATCCCCGTGATGACCACACTGAAGCTTTCTTT.

At least ten counts were recorded for this clonotype. The J gene is TRBJ2-7, the V gene TRBV11-2; perhaps TRBD1 as D (5 bases). Germline lookup yields CDR1 SGHAT and CDR2 FQNNGV. Trimming removed 1 base from V and 4 bases from J, with 8 bases in between. This CDR3 comprises 13 residues. The CDR3 region has the DNA TGTGCCAGCAGCTTAGCAGGGTTTTACGAGCAGTACTTC. It translates to CASSLAGFYEQYF.

This clonotype was recorded many times. The rearrangement uses TRBV27 and TRBJ1-5, with D perhaps matching TRBD1 (6 bases). This CDR3 is 17 amino acids long. CDR1 and CDR2 (germline): MNHEY, SMNVEV (reference sequence). V was trimmed by 3 bases and J by 0 bases, leaving 15 bases between them. The CDR3 nucleotides are TGTGCCAGCAGTTTTAGTTCAGGGGCCTATAGCAATCAGCCCCAGCATTTT. This encodes CASSFSSGAYSNQPQHF.

This clonotype has a count of ten or more. The V and J genes are TRBV20-1 and TRBJ2-1; D is unresolved. The V and J ends lost 1 base and 2 bases respectively, with 6 bases between them. Looked up from germline, CDR1 is DFQATT and CDR2 is SNEGSKA (reference sequence). This CDR3 region has 13 residues. Here the CDR3 reads CSARGPTYNEQFF. The CDR3 DNA reads TGCAGTGCTAGAGGGCCCACCTACAATGAGCAGTTCTTC.

There are many counts of this clonotype. The chain uses TRBV5-1 and TRBJ2-5, with TRBD2 as a possible D gene (6 bases). The CDR3 has 14 amino acids. The V end lost 0 bases, the J end lost 2 bases, and 8 bases lay between the germline ends. Germline CDR1 is SGHRS and CDR2 is YFSETQ. The CDR3 sequence is CASSLGAGQETQYF. In DNA form, the CDR3 reads TGCGCCAGCAGCTTGGGGGCGGGACAAGAGACCCAGTACTTC.

This clonotype showed up many times. This chain uses TRBV12-3 or TRBV12-4 with TRBJ2-7; 12 positions match TRBD2. With 6 bases clipped from V and 5 bases from J, the junction kept 5 bases outside the gene matches. The CDR3 totals 14 residues. In DNA, the CDR3 is TGTGCCAGCAGGACGACTAGCGGGGGCAACGAGCAGTACTTC. Its translation: CASRTTSGGNEQYF.

This clonotype was seen ten or more times. This chain joins TRBV6-5 and TRBJ2-7; TRBD1 aligns across 10 bases. CDR3 length: 14 residues. Germline lookup yields CDR1 MNHEY and CDR2 SVGAGI. V was pared by 5 bases and J by 3 bases, with 4 bases of the junction left unmatched. The CDR3 sequence is CASSTRTGGYEQYF. The CDR3 DNA sequence: TGTGCCAGCAGTACAAGGACAGGGGGCTACGAGCAGTACTTC.

This clonotype was seen ten or more times. V is TRBV7-9 and J is TRBJ2-4; D gene unclear. The CDR3 consists of 16 residues. V shed 2 bases and J shed 1 base, with 12 bases lying between them. CDR1 is SEHNR, CDR2 FQNEAQ, per germline (reference sequence). The CDR3 DNA reads as TGTGCCAGCAGCTTACTTTCGAGCGAGGCCAAAAACATTCAGTACTTC. Its protein is CASSLLSSEAKNIQYF.

Comment on this clonotype: Just one base apart from a much larger clone, this may be a read error. The V call is TRBV5-1, the J call TRBJ1-1, with D tentatively TRBD1 (6 bases). This CDR3 is 15 amino acids long. Trimming left V 4 bases short and J 4 bases short, with 17 bases between. Germline assignment: CDR1 SGHRS and CDR2 YFSETQ. CDR3 nucleotides: TGCGCCAGCAGCGTAGATTCCGAAGGGGGCACTGAAGCTTTCTTT. It translates to CASSVDSEGGTEAFF.

In its sample, this clonotype was seen a few times. This sequence joins TRBV20-1 and TRBJ1-1; D gene uncertain. The CDR3 runs to 12 residues. Between the trimmed V and J ends, which lost 2 bases and 2 bases, there was a span of 6 bases. Germline assignment: CDR1 DFQATT and CDR2 SNEGSKA (reference sequence). DNA for the CDR3: TGCAGTGCTAGAACGTTAAACACTGAAGCTTTCTTT. This sequence encodes CSARTLNTEAFF.

The chain is built from TRBV7-6 and TRBJ2-5, with 8 nucleotides matching TRBD1. The length of the CDR3 is 14 residues. Germline CDR1 and CDR2: SGHVS and FNYEAQ. With 6 bases clipped from V and 1 base from J, the junction kept 4 bases outside the gene matches. The CDR3 protein is CASSLDRGQETQYF. CDR3 DNA: TGTGCCAGCAGTCTAGACAGGGGCCAAGAGACCCAGTACTTC.

This clonotype was detected ten times or more. The chain carries TRBV20-1 and TRBJ2-4; 8 bases fit TRBD1. The CDR3 runs 13 residues. With V trimmed by 5 bases and J by 4 bases, 4 bases remained unmatched. Germline V gene data show CDR1 as DFQATT and CDR2 as SNEGSKA (reference sequence). CDR3: CSAGGQGKNIQYF. Here the CDR3 DNA reads TGCAGTGCTGGAGGACAGGGTAAAAACATTCAGTACTTC.

The table lists this clonotype with many counts. The chain couples TRBV28 to TRBJ1-2, with 8 bases fitting TRBD1. The V gene end was trimmed by 4 bases and the J gene end by 8 bases; junction bases not matched to a gene: 6. Germline V gives CDR1 MDHEN, CDR2 SYDVKM. The CDR3 is 13 amino acids. The CDR3 loop is CASSSRTGQGYTF. DNA of the CDR3: TGTGCCAGCAGTTCTCGGACAGGGCAAGGCTACACCTTC.

This clonotype appeared many times. The rearrangement uses TRBV7-2 and TRBJ2-5; D may be TRBD2 (5 bases). Germline V gene data show CDR1 as SGHTA and CDR2 as FQGNSA. Trimming removed 4 bases at V and 9 bases at J, with 18 bases between. This CDR3 has 14 residues. CDR3 sequence: CASSYIGRRRAQYF. In DNA, the CDR3 is TGTGCCAGCAGCTATATTGGAAGGAGGCGGGCCCAGTACTTC.

This clonotype has a count of ten or more. The CDR3 sequence: CASARDRDSPLHF. The DNA for the CDR3 is TGTGCCAGCGCCCGGGACAGGGATTCACCCCTCCACTTT. V usage is TRBV18 and J usage is TRBJ1-6, with TRBD1 matching 9 bases. J was trimmed by 8 bases and V by 8 bases; bases with no gene match: 4. There are 13 residues in the CDR3. The V gene's germline CDR1 is KGHSH and CDR2 LQKENI.

The table lists this clonotype with many counts. The V call is TRBV6-5, the J call TRBJ2-1; D is ambiguous. The ends were cut back, 8 bases at V and 0 bases at J, with 11 bases in the middle. The CDR3 covers 14 residues. Germline-derived CDR1 and CDR2 are MNHEY and SVGAGI. Here the CDR3 DNA reads TGTGCCAGCCACCGACGGTACTCCTACAATGAGCAGTTCTTC. Encoded protein: CASHRRYSYNEQFF.

This clonotype showed up many times. The chain employs TRBV27 and TRBJ2-7; the match to TRBD2 covers 9 bases. Per the germline V gene, CDR1 is MNHEY and CDR2 is SMNVEV (reference sequence). V lost 4 bases to trimming and J lost 4 bases; unmatched junction nucleotides: 11. This CDR3 is built from 16 residues. Here the CDR3 reads CASSSGAGLAFYEQYF. The CDR3 region has the DNA TGTGCCAGCAGTTCAGGAGCCGGACTAGCGTTTTACGAGCAGTACTTC.

The rearrangement joins TRBV6-5 to TRBJ1-2; tentatively, D is TRBD1 (6 bases). The CDR3 covers 14 residues. Germline V gives CDR1 MNHEY, CDR2 SVGAGI. V gave up 5 bases and J gave up 8 bases, with 18 bases separating them. DNA of the CDR3: TGTGCCAGCAGTAATCTAGGGGGGATTGGAGGCTACACCTTC. Amino acid sequence: CASSNLGGIGGYTF.

The CDR3 sequence is CASSLNTGGPTDTQYF. In DNA, the CDR3 is TGCGCCAGCAGCTTGAATACGGGGGGGCCGACAGATACGCAGTATTTT. V and J are TRBV5-1 and TRBJ2-3; 8 bases match TRBD2. Trimming took 1 base from V and 3 from J; bases not matched to a gene: 7. This CDR3 is built from 16 residues. The germline V gene has CDR1 SGHRS and CDR2 YFSETQ.

This clonotype was counted between two and nine times. Just one base apart from a much larger clone, this may be a read error. The rearrangement uses TRBV12-3 or TRBV12-4 and TRBJ2-7; 11 nucleotides match TRBD2. The CDR3 extends over 16 amino acids. CDR3 residues: CASSFSGGAGSYERYF. As DNA, the CDR3 is TGTGCCAGCAGTTTTAGCGGGGGGGCCGGTAGCTACGAGCGGTACTTC.

The chain recombines TRBV12-3 or TRBV12-4 with TRBJ2-7, with D possibly TRBD1 on 6 matching bases. The CDR3 runs 12 residues. With 7 bases removed from V and 3 bases from J, the gap between germline ends came to 10 bases. The CDR3 bases are TGTGCCAGCAACTCAGGGGACTACGAGCAGTACTTC. This sequence encodes CASNSGDYEQYF.

The chain couples TRBV5-1 to TRBJ2-5; no clear D. Germline V gene lookup returns CDR1 SGHRS and CDR2 YFSETQ. This CDR3 is built from 13 residues. With 2 bases removed from V and 1 base from J, the gap between germline ends came to 6 bases. The CDR3 loop reads CASSFQSQETQYF. In DNA form, the CDR3 reads TGCGCCAGCAGCTTCCAGTCCCAAGAGACCCAGTACTTC.

This clonotype was observed a few times. The chain recombines TRBV20-1 with TRBJ2-1, with a weak D call TRBD1 (5 bases). The CDR3 runs 11 residues. Germline loops: CDR1 DFQATT, CDR2 SNEGSKA (reference sequence). Trimming cost V 7 bases and J 6 bases, with 10 bases left between them. CDR3: CSVDRGNEQFF. The CDR3 region has the DNA TGCAGTGTAGATAGGGGCAATGAGCAGTTCTTC.

This clonotype came up many times. V usage is TRBV28 and J usage is TRBJ2-3, with D unclear. The CDR3 runs to 13 residues. CDR1 and CDR2 from the germline V gene are MDHEN and SYDVKM. The V end lost 6 bases, the J end lost 3 bases, and 10 bases lay between the germline ends. The DNA for the CDR3 is TGTGCCAGCAGGGCTGAGGAGACAGATACGCAGTATTTT. Translation gives CASRAEETDTQYF.

This clonotype showed up many times. Germline and junction disagree at one end, which may indicate a read error. This rearrangement joins TRBV15 to TRBJ1-5; no reliable D call. Germline V gene data show CDR1 as LNHNV and CDR2 as YYDKDF (reference sequence). CDR3 length equals 13 residues. This CDR3 is CATSRSLSEPQHF. The DNA for the CDR3 is TGTGCTACCAGCAGATCCCTGAGTGAGCCCCAGCATTTT.